The present T cell receptor (beta chain) was sequenced within a study of cytomegalovirus exposure and HLA in healthy donors. Study-wide results and limits: Across donors, sequencing depth was assumed by presence/absence analyses to be roughly uniform. The authors later linked a missense DCLRE1C variant to TCR beta V- and J-gene trimming. It was in a later analysis that TCR association rates were seen to vary by HLA locus, highest for DRB1 and lowest for HLA-C.

The PCR used 60 Vbeta and 13 Jbeta primers. Sequencing used immunoSEQ multiplex PCR; TCRdb keeps in-frame clones, though not all of them. The data contain some 140,000 clones, roughly three quarters of them singletons. The donors gave bone marrow, and they were healthy. On this clone itself: The antigen remains undetermined.

Per the germline V gene, CDR1 is SGHVS and CDR2 is FQNEAQ. V lost 1 base, J lost 0 bases, and 13 bases lay in between. This CDR3 comprises 17 residues. Sequences were obtained from PBMCs. The chain uses TRBV7-8 and TRBJ1-3; D uncertain. The clonotype was recovered from a man younger than 30 in good health and CMV-seronegative. The CDR3 DNA follows: TGTGCCAGCAGCTTAGGAGCGACGAGGCCCTCTGGAAACACCATATATTTT. This translates into CASSLGATRPSGNTIYF.